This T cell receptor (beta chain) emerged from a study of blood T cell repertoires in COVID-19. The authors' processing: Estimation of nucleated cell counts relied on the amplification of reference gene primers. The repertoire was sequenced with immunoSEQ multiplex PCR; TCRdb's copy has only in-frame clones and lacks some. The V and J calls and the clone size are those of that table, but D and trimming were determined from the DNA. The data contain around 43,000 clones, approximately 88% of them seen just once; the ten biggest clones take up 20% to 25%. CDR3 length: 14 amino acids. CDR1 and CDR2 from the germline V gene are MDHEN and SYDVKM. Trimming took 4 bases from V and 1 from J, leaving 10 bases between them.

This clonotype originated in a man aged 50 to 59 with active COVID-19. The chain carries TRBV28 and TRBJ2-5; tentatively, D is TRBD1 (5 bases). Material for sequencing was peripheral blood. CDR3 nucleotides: TGTGCCAGCAGTTACAGGAGCACCCAAGAGACCCAGTACTTC. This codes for CASSYRSTQETQYF.